This paragraph reports one T cell receptor (beta chain). The protocol was immunoSEQ multiplex PCR, while the TCRdb copy is restricted to in-frame clones and leaves out a portion. This table has under 55,000 clones, around 84% appearing once. This entry comes from a study of blood T cell repertoires in COVID-19. Overall study context: PBMCs, B-cell-depleted T cells, or T cells provided the cDNA or gDNA that made up the material.

The CDR3 spans 15 residues. Germline CDR1 reads MNHEY; CDR2 reads SVGAGI. The trim removed 9 bases at V and 5 bases at J, leaving 16 bases unmatched. The chain recombines TRBV6-5 with TRBJ2-7, with TRBD2 matching over 7 bases. Material for sequencing was peripheral blood. This clonotype originated in a human donor in a cohort sampled during active COVID-19. This chain's CDR3 is CASGGRGDPRNEQYF. The DNA for the CDR3 is TGTGCCAGTGGGGGACGGGGGGACCCTCGGAACGAGCAGTACTTC.